Each of the 24 T cell receptor beta chains below was sequenced from the same sample in a study of spatial heterogeneity in lung cancer. Time point in this sample: sample taken at primary tumor resection. TCRdb recomputed calls from the 5' RACE reads with MiXCR, one row per CDR3 protein. The sample lists over 50,000 distinct CDR3 sequences, roughly 6.4% seen once, with over 12% in the top ten. The sample consisted of PBMCs, taken at surgery. These receptor sequences come from a female donor with early-stage non-small cell lung cancer.

The chain recombines TRBV5-1 with TRBJ2-5, with TRBD1 matching over 8 bases. The V segment lost 4 bases and the J segment 1 base; nucleotides outside the gene matches: 3. This CDR3 contains 14 residues. Germline V gene lookup returns CDR1 SGHRS and CDR2 YFSETQ. The CDR3 DNA sequence: TGCGCCAGCAGCATGGACAGGGTCCAAGAGACCCAGTACTTC. Its protein is CASSMDRVQETQYF.

V usage is TRBV9 and J usage is TRBJ1-1; D unresolved. CDR1 and CDR2 from the germline V gene are SGDLS and YYNGEE. The CDR3 runs 15 residues. Trimming removed 0 bases at V and 3 bases at J, with 12 bases between. CDR3 in DNA: TGTGCCAGCAGCGTAGCCATCGGGGTGGACACTGAAGCTTTCTTT. This sequence encodes CASSVAIGVDTEAFF.

In this sample, this clonotype turned up a few times. The chain is built from TRBV9 and TRBJ1-1; no firm D call. Germline V gene sequence: CDR1 SGDLS, CDR2 YYNGEE. The CDR3 has 16 amino acids. V gave up 3 bases and J gave up 4 bases, with 19 bases separating them. CDR3 in amino acids: CASSGPAPPGVTEAFF. As DNA, the CDR3 is TGTGCCAGCAGCGGTCCGGCACCTCCCGGTGTCACTGAAGCTTTCTTT.

This clonotype was detected ten times or more. This sequence joins TRBV6-5 and TRBJ2-3; TRBD1 agrees at 8 bases. CDR3 length: 13 amino acids. After removal of 7 bases from V and 3 bases from J, the junction contained 3 bases not matched to a gene. Germline CDR1 MNHEY, CDR2 SVGAGI. The CDR3 coding sequence is TGTGCCAGCACGGGACAGGAAACAGATACGCAGTATTTT. It yields the protein CASTGQETDTQYF.

This clonotype was found a few times. This chain connects TRBV19 to TRBJ1-1, with D tentatively TRBD1 (5 bases). V lost 6 bases and J lost 1, with 12 bases in between. CDR1 is LNHDA, CDR2 SQIVND, per germline (reference sequence). The CDR3 loop spans 14 amino acids. DNA for the CDR3: TGTGCCAGTAGCCCCGGGGCGGGGAACACTGAAGCTTTCTTT. Protein: CASSPGAGNTEAFF.

This clonotype came up a few times. The chain links TRBV7-9 to TRBJ1-3; D might be TRBD1 (5 bases). Trimming pared 3 bases from V and 0 bases from J, leaving 9 bases between. Germline V gene sequence: CDR1 SEHNR, CDR2 FQNEAQ (reference sequence). The CDR3 consists of 15 residues. This CDR3 reads CASSFLRGSGNTIYF. CDR3 nucleotide sequence: TGTGCCAGCAGCTTTCTTAGGGGCTCTGGAAACACCATATATTTT.

This clonotype appeared a few times. The V and J genes are TRBV12-3 or TRBV12-4 and TRBJ1-2, with D possibly TRBD1 on 6 matching bases. V gave up 6 bases and J gave up 4 bases, with 18 bases separating them. The CDR3 spans 15 residues. CDR3 residues: CASSIQGLRRYGYTF. The CDR3 bases are TGTGCCAGCAGCATACAGGGCCTGAGGCGCTATGGCTACACCTTC.

This clonotype was counted many times. This chain connects TRBV10-3 to TRBJ2-5; D call uncertain. The V and J ends lost 0 bases and 5 bases respectively, with 10 bases between them. The CDR3 has 14 amino acids. Per the germline V gene, CDR1 is ENHRY and CDR2 is SYGVKD. The CDR3 is CAISESNRMETQYF. Written as DNA, the CDR3 is TGTGCCATCAGTGAGTCGAATAGGATGGAGACCCAGTACTTC.

This clonotype was counted at least ten times. This sequence joins TRBV29-1 and TRBJ1-5, with a possible D match to TRBD1 (5 bases). CDR1 is SQVTM, CDR2 ANQGSEA, per germline. V dropped 4 bases and J dropped 0 bases, with 13 bases sitting between them. The CDR3 loop spans 15 amino acids. The CDR3 here is CSVAGTDYSNQPQHF. The CDR3 DNA sequence: TGCAGCGTTGCCGGGACGGATTATAGCAATCAGCCCCAGCATTTT.

This clonotype came up many times. The chain is built from TRBV7-2 and TRBJ2-1, with 9 bases fitting TRBD1. The trim removed 4 bases at V and 4 bases at J, leaving 11 bases unmatched. CDR1 is SGHTA, CDR2 FQGNSA, per germline. This CDR3 contains 17 residues. CDR3 sequence: CASSSRQGVLSYNEQFF. The CDR3 DNA sequence: TGTGCCAGCAGCTCACGACAGGGGGTTCTGTCGTACAATGAGCAGTTCTTC.

This clonotype showed up many times. The J gene is TRBJ2-1, the V gene TRBV7-3; 8 bases map to TRBD1. This CDR3 region has 15 residues. After removal of 2 bases from V and 8 bases from J, the junction contained 8 bases not matched to a gene. Germline V gives CDR1 SGHTA, CDR2 FQGTGA. The CDR3 here is CASSLQGAQGYEQFF. The DNA of the CDR3 is TGTGCCAGCAGCTTACAGGGGGCGCAGGGTTATGAGCAGTTCTTC.

The chain recombines TRBV6-5 with TRBJ1-2, with TRBD1 as a possible D gene (5 bases). The CDR3 runs 13 residues. Germline CDR1 and CDR2: MNHEY and SVGAGI. V lost 2 bases and J lost 9, with 13 bases in between. The CDR3 here is CASSYSQGLSYTF. In nucleotides, the CDR3 is TGTGCCAGCAGTTACAGTCAGGGTTTGAGCTACACCTTC.

This clonotype was detected a few times. The V gene is TRBV5-1, the J gene TRBJ2-2; 10 bases fit TRBD2. The CDR3 runs 16 residues. V gave up 4 bases and J gave up 4 bases; unmatched junction bases: 7. Germline CDR1 reads SGHRS; CDR2 reads YFSETQ. CDR3 in DNA: TGCGCCAGCAGCACCCCTAGCGGGAGCAGCACCGGGGAGCTGTTTTTT. This translates into CASSTPSGSSTGELFF.

In this sample, this clonotype turned up many times. This chain uses TRBV7-8 with TRBJ2-7, with 7 bases lining up with TRBD1. The CDR3 has 15 amino acids. Trimming took 4 bases from V and 4 from J; bases not matched to a gene: 10. Germline lookup yields CDR1 SGHVS and CDR2 FQNEAQ. The CDR3 nucleotides read TGTGCCAGCAGCTCACCCGGGACAGCCCAATACGAGCAGTACTTC. Translation: CASSSPGTAQYEQYF.

This clonotype came up many times. Here the CDR3 reads CASSLTSRDNEQFF. CDR3 bases: TGTGCCAGCAGCTTAACGTCGCGGGACAATGAGCAGTTCTTC. The chain is built from TRBV7-9 and TRBJ2-1; D may be TRBD2 (5 bases). With 2 bases removed from V and 5 bases from J, the gap between germline ends came to 10 bases. This CDR3 has 14 residues. Per germline, CDR1 SEHNR and CDR2 FQNEAQ (reference sequence).

The chain has TRBV28 and TRBJ2-4; D might be TRBD2 (6 bases). This CDR3 region has 15 residues. Germline CDR1 reads MDHEN; CDR2 reads SYDVKM. V lost 2 bases and J 6 bases, leaving 14 bases between the germline ends. CDR3 loop: CASSLALGGLNIQYF. For the CDR3, the DNA is TGTGCCAGCAGTTTAGCCTTGGGAGGCTTAAACATTCAGTACTTC.

This clonotype showed up just a few times. The chain joins TRBV7-8 to TRBJ2-1; 11 nucleotides align to TRBD1. CDR3 length equals 16 residues. V lost 4 bases to trimming and J lost 7 bases; unmatched junction nucleotides: 9. Per the germline V gene, CDR1 is SGHVS and CDR2 is FQNEAQ. The CDR3 reads CASSSDPGQGVNEQFF. The DNA for the CDR3 is TGTGCCAGCAGCTCAGATCCGGGACAGGGGGTAAATGAGCAGTTCTTC.

This clonotype turned up a few times. The chain is built from TRBV19 and TRBJ1-2, with TRBD1 as a possible D gene (6 bases). Trimming removed 0 bases at V and 8 bases at J, with 16 bases between. There are 15 residues in the CDR3. Per the germline V gene, CDR1 is LNHDA and CDR2 is SQIVND (reference sequence). The CDR3 bases are TGTGCCAGTAGTATAGATTCGACAGGACAAACGGGCTACACCTTC. This gives the protein CASSIDSTGQTGYTF.

The V call is TRBV24-1, the J call TRBJ2-7; 7 bases map to TRBD2. The CDR3 has 13 residues. CDR1 and CDR2 (germline): KGHDR, SFDVKD. V gave up 3 bases and J gave up 2 bases; unmatched junction bases: 0. CDR3 loop: CATSDGGAYEQYF. The CDR3 region has the DNA TGTGCCACCAGTGATGGGGGGGCCTACGAGCAGTACTTC.

This clonotype was recorded at least ten times. CDR3 in amino acids: CASSLAGTSTDTQYF. In DNA, the CDR3 is TGCGCCAGCAGCTTGGCCGGGACTAGCACAGATACGCAGTATTTT. V is TRBV5-1 and J is TRBJ2-3; D possibly corresponds to TRBD2 (6 bases). Germline V CDR1 and CDR2: SGHRS, YFSETQ. The CDR3 has 15 residues. The V end lost 0 bases, the J end lost 0 bases, and 8 bases lay between the germline ends. Filled out from reference TRBV5-1 and TRBJ2-3, the complete variable domain reads KAGVTQTPRYLIKTRGQQVTLSCSPISGHRSVSWYQQTPGQGLQFLFEYFSETQRNKGNFPGRFSGRQFSNSRSEMNVSTLELGDSALYLCASSLAGTSTDTQYFGPGTRLTVL.

The chain links TRBV20-1 to TRBJ2-3; TRBD2 agrees at 9 bases. This CDR3 has 17 residues. J gave up 0 bases and V 6 bases, and 13 bases lay outside the gene matches. Germline CDR1 DFQATT, CDR2 SNEGSKA (reference sequence). Here the CDR3 reads CSAGGPLLAGSTDTQYF. The CDR3 nucleotides read TGCAGTGCCGGAGGCCCCCTTCTAGCGGGGAGCACAGATACGCAGTATTTT.

The chain uses TRBV7-3 and TRBJ2-1; 8 nucleotides line up with TRBD2. The CDR3 runs 15 residues. Germline V gene data show CDR1 as SGHTA and CDR2 as FQGTGA. V shed 2 bases, J shed 5 bases, and the junction held 5 bases outside the gene matches. The CDR3 sequence: CASSLLGLANNEQFF. The DNA of the CDR3 is TGTGCCAGCAGCTTATTAGGACTAGCAAACAATGAGCAGTTCTTC.

This clonotype was counted only a few times. This sequence joins TRBV28 and TRBJ2-1, with 12 bases that match TRBD2. This CDR3 is built from 15 residues. From germline, CDR1 is MDHEN and CDR2 SYDVKM. With V trimmed by 5 bases and J by 5 bases, 4 bases remained unmatched. CDR3 nucleotide sequence: TGTGCCAGCAGTCACCCTAGCGGGAGGGACAATGAGCAGTTCTTC. It translates to CASSHPSGRDNEQFF.

This clonotype was picked up a small number of times. The V call is TRBV19, the J call TRBJ2-7; TRBD1 aligns across 7 bases. Germline-derived CDR1 and CDR2 are LNHDA and SQIVND (reference sequence). Trimming took 5 bases from V and 3 from J; bases not matched to a gene: 7. The CDR3 is 14 residues long. Here the CDR3 DNA reads TGTGCCAGTAGTTGGCCAGGGGGATTCTACGAGCAGTACTTC. Protein sequence: CASSWPGGFYEQYF.